This T cell receptor beta chain emerged from a study of shared clonotypes between healthy human individuals. Study results and limitations: Even with large depth, rarefaction showed that sorted-subset sequencing was incomplete. Researchers sampled only blood; tissue repertoires likely differ. Donors were few, which limited the genetic and exposure-history diversity represented.

The ends were cut back, 5 bases at V and 7 bases at J, with 18 bases in the middle. Germline CDR1 and CDR2: MGHRA and YSYEKL. This CDR3 has 16 amino acids. Notes on this clone: The target antigen is unknown.

Measured with immunoSEQ multiplex PCR; TCRdb has only the in-frame clones, and not every one. The sample includes approximately 710,000 clones, 80% to 95% seen only once; the top ten take 30% to 35%. CD8 memory comprised CD45RO+ plus CCR7-negative CD45RA+ TemRA cells. The sample was memory CD8+ T cells from PBMCs. Subset here: CD45RO+ cells pooled with CCR7-negative TemRA cells. V and J are TRBV4-1 and TRBJ1-6; TRBD1 might be the D (6 bases). The TCR was taken from a man aged 18 to 29 in good health. Some clones in this sample may be carry-over from other donors' samples. For the CDR3, the DNA is TGCGCCAGCAGCTCCCCCGAGGGGGTCCGAAATTCACCCCTCCACTTT. It yields the protein CASSSPEGVRNSPLHF.